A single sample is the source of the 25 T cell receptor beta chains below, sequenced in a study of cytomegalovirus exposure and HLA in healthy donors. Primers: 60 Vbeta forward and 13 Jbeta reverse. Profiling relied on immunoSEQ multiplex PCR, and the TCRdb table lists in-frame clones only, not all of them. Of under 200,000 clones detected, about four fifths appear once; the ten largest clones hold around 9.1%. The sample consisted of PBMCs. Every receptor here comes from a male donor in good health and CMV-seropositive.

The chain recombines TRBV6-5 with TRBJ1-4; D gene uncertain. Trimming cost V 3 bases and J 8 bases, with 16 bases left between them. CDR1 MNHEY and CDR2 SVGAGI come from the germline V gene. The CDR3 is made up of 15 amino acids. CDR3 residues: CASSYSGNSGEKLFF. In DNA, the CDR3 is TGTGCCAGCAGTTATTCGGGCAATAGCGGGGAAAAACTGTTTTTT.

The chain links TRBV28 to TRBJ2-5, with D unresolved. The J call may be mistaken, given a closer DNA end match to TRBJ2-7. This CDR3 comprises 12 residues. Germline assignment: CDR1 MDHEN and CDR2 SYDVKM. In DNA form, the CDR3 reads TGTGCCAGCAGTTTAGCCCTCTACGAGCAGTACTTC. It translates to CASSLALYEQYF.

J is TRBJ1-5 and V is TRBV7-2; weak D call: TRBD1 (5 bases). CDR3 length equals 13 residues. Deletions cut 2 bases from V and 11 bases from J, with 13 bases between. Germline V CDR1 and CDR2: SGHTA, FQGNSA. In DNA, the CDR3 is TGTGCCAGCAGCTTATATGGTCAGGGATCCCAGCATTTT. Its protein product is CASSLYGQGSQHF.

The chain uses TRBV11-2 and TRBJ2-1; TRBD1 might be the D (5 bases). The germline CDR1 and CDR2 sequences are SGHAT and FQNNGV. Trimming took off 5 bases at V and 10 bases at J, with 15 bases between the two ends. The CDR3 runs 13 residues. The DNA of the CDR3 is TGTGCCAGCAGCATAGCCAAGCGACAGGAGCAGTTCTTC. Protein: CASSIAKRQEQFF.

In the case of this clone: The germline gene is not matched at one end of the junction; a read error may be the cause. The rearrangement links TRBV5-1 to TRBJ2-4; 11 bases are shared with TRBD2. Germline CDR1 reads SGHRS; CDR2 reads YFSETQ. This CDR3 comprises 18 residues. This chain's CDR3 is CASSFPLAGDGAKNSQYF. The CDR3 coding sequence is TGCGCCAGCAGCTTTCCACTAGCGGGAGATGGAGCCAAAAACAGTCAGTACTTC. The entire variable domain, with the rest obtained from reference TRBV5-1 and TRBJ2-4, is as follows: KAGVTQTPRYLIKTRGQQVTLSCSPISGHRSVSWYQQTPGQGLQFLFEYFSETQRNKGNFPGRFSGRQFSNSRSEMNVSTLELGDSALYLCASSFPLAGDGAKNSQYFGAGTRLSVL.

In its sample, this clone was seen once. CDR3 in amino acids: CAWEPGSQGNQPQHF. The CDR3 bases are TGTGCCTGGGAGCCGGGGTCACAGGGGAATCAGCCCCAGCATTTT. V usage is TRBV30 and J usage is TRBJ1-5, with 7 bases identical to TRBD1. Germline V gene sequence: CDR1 GTSNPN, CDR2 SVGIG (reference sequence). The CDR3 extends over 15 amino acids. The ends lost 5 bases at V and 4 bases at J; junction bases unmatched: 11. The full variable domain, rest sourced from reference TRBV30 and TRBJ1-5, is SQTIHQWPATLVQPVGSPLSLECTVEGTSNPNLYWYRQAAGRGLQLLFYSVGIGQISSEVPQNLSASRPQDRQFILSSKKLLLSDSGFYLCAWEPGSQGNQPQHFGDGTRLSIL.

The CDR3 protein is CASSGSGTGPYGQYF. CDR3 DNA sequence: TGTGCCAGCAGTGGCTCCGGGACAGGACCCTATGGGCAGTACTTC. The chain recombines TRBV6-5 with TRBJ2-7; 8 positions match TRBD1. Trimming at V came to 5 bases and at J to 9 bases, leaving 15 bases not matched to a gene. Germline loops: CDR1 MNHEY, CDR2 SVGAGI. This CDR3 contains 15 residues.

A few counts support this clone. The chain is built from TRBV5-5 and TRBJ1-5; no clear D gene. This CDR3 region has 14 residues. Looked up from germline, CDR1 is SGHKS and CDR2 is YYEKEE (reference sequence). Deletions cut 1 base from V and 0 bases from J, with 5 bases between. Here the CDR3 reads CASSLLYSNQPQHF. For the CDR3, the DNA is TGTGCCAGCAGCTTGTTGTATAGCAATCAGCCCCAGCATTTT.

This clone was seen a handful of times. The CDR3 nucleotides read TGTGCCAGCAGCTCCAACCAGGGTCCGTACGAGCAGTACTTC. This encodes CASSSNQGPYEQYF. V gene TRBV11-2 combines with J gene TRBJ2-7, with D perhaps TRBD1 (5 bases). The CDR3 covers 14 residues. Germline-derived CDR1 and CDR2 are SGHAT and FQNNGV. Trimming stripped 4 bases from V and 4 bases from J, with 14 bases between.

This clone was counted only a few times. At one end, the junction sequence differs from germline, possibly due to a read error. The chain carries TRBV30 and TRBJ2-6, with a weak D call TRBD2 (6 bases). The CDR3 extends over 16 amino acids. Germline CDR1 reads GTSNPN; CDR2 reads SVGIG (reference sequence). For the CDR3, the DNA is TGTGCCTGGGGAGGGTCGTTACGGCCCGGGGCCAACGGCCTGACTTTC. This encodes CAWGGSLRPGANGLTF.

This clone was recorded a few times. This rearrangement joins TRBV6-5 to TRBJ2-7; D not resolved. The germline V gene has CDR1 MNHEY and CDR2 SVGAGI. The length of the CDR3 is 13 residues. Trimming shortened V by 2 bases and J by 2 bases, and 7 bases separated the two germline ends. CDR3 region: CASSYGPTYEQYF. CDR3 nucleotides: TGTGCCAGCAGTTACGGGCCTACCTACGAGCAGTACTTC.

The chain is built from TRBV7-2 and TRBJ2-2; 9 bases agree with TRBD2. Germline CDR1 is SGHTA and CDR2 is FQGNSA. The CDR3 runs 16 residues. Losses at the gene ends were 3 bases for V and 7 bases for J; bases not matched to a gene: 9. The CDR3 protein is CASSFWASGAFGELFF. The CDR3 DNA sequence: TGTGCCAGCAGCTTTTGGGCTAGCGGGGCCTTCGGGGAGCTGTTTTTT. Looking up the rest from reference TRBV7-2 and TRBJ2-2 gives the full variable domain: GAGVSQSPSNKVTEKGKDVELRCDPISGHTALYWYRQSLGQGLEFLIYFQGNSAPDKSGLPSDRFSAERTGGSVSTLTIQRTQQEDSAVYLCASSFWASGAFGELFFGEGSRLTVL.

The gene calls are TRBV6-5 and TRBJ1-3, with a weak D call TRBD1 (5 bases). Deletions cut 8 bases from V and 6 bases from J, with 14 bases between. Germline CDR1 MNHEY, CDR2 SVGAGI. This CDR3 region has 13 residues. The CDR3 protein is CASVGDFSNTIYF. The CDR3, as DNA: TGTGCCAGCGTTGGGGACTTTTCAAACACCATATATTTT.

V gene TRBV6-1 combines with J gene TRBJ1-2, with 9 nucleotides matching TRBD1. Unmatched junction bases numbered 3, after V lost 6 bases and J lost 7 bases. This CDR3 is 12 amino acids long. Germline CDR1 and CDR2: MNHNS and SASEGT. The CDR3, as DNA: TGTGCCAGCAGGTCGGGACAGGGTGGCTACACCTTC. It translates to CASRSGQGGYTF.

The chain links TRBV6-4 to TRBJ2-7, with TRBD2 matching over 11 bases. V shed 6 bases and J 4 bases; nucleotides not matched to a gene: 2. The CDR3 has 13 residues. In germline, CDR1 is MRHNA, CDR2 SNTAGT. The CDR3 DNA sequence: TGTGCCAGCAGCCGACTAGCGGGGTACGAGCAGTACTTC. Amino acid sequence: CASSRLAGYEQYF.

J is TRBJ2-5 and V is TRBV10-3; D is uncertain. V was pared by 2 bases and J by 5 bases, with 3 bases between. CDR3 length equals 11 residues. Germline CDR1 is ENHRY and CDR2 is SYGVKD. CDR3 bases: TGTGCCATCAGTGAGGAGGAGACCCAGTACTTC. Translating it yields CAISEEETQYF.

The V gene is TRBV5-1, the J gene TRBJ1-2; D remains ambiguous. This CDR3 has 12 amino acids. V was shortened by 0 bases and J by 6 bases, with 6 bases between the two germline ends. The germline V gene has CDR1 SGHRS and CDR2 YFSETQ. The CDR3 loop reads CASSLESHGYTF. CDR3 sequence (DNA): TGCGCCAGCAGCTTGGAAAGCCATGGCTACACCTTC. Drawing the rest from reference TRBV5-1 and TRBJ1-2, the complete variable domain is KAGVTQTPRYLIKTRGQQVTLSCSPISGHRSVSWYQQTPGQGLQFLFEYFSETQRNKGNFPGRFSGRQFSNSRSEMNVSTLELGDSALYLCASSLESHGYTFGSGTRLTVV.

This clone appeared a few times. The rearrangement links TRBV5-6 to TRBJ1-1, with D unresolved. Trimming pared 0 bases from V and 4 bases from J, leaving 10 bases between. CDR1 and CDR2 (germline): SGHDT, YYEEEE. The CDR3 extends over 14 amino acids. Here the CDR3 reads CASSLGIAGTEAFF. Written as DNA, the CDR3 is TGTGCCAGCAGCTTGGGGATAGCGGGCACTGAAGCTTTCTTT.

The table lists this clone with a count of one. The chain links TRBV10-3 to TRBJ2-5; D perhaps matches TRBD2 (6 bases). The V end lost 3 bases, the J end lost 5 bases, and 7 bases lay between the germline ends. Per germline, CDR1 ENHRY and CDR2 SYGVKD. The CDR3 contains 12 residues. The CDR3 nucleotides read TGTGCCATCAGTGATCGGGGGGAGACCCAGTACTTC. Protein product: CAISDRGETQYF.

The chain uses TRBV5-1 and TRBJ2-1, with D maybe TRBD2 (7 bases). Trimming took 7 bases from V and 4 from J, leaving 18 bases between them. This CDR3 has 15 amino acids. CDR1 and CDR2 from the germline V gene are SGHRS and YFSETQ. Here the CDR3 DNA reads TGCGCCAGCGCGGTTTCTGGGGGGGCTTACAATGAGCAGTTCTTC. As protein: CASAVSGGAYNEQFF.

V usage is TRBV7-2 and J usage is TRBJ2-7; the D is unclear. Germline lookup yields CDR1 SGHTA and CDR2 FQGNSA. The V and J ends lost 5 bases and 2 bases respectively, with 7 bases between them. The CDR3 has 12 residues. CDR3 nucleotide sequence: TGTGCCAGCAGCGACTTTACCTACGAGCAGTACTTC. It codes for CASSDFTYEQYF.

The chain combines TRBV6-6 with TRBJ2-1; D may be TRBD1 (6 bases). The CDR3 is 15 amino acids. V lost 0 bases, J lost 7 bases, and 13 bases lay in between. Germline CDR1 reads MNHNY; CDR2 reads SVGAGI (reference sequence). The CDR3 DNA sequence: TGTGCCAGCAGTTACTCGAACAGGGCAAATAATGAGCAGTTCTTC. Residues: CASSYSNRANNEQFF.

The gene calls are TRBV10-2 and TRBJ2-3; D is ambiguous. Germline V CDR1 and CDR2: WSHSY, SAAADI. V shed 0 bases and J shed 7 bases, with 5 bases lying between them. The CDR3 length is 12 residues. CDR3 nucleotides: TGCGCCAGCAGTGAGTCCAGATATACGCAGTATTTT. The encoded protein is CASSESRYTQYF.

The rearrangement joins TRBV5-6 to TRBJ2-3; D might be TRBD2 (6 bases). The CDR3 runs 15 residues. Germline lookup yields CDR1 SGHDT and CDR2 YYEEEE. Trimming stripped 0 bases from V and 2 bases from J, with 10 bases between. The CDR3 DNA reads TGTGCCAGCAGCTTGGTAGGAGGGTACACAGATACGCAGTATTTT. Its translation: CASSLVGGYTDTQYF.

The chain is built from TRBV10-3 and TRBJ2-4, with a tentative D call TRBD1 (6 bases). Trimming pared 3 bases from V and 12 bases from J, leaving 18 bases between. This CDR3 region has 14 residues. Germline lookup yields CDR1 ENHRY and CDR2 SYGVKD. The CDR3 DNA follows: TGTGCCATCAGTGAACTGAAGGGGGACGACAGTCAGTACTTC. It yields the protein CAISELKGDDSQYF.